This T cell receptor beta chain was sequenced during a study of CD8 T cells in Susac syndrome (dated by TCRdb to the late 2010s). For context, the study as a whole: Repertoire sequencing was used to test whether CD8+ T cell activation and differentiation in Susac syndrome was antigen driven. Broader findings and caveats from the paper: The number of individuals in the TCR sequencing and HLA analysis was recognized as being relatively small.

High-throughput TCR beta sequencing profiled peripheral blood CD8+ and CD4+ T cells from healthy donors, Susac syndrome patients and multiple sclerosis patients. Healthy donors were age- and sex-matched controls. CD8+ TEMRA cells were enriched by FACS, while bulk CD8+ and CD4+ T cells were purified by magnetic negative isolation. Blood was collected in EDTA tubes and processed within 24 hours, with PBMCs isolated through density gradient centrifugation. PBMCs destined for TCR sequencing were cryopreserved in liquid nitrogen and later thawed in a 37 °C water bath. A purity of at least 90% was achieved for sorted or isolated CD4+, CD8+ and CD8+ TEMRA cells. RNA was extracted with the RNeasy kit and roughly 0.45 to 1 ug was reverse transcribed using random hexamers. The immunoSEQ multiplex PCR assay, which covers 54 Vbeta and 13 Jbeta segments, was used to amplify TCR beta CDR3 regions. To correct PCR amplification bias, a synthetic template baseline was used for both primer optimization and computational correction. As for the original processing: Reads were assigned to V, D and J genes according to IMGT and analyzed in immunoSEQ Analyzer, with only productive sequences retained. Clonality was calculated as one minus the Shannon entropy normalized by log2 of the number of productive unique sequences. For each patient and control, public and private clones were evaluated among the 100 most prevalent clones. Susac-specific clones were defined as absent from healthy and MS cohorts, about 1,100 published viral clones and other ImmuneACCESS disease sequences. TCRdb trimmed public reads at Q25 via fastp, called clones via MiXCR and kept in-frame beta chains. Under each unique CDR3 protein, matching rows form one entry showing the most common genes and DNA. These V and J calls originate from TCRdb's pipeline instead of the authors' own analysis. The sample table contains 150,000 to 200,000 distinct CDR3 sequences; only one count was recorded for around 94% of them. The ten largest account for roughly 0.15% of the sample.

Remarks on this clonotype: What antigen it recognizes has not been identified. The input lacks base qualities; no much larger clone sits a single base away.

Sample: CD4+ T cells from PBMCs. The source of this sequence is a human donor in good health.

The CDR3 protein is CASSHRGRSYGYTF. The sequenced DNA is TGTGCCAGCAGCCACAGGGGGCGAAGCTATGGCTACACCTTC. The rearranged segments are TRBV12-3 or TRBV12-4 and TRBJ1-2; 9 bases in the middle match TRBD1. Here V drops 6 bases and J drops 4 bases, and the junction holds 6 bases not matched to any gene. Counted from cysteine to phenylalanine, this CDR3 has 14 amino acids. The read is trimmed to its CDR3 DNA, 42 bases read in frame from base 1.